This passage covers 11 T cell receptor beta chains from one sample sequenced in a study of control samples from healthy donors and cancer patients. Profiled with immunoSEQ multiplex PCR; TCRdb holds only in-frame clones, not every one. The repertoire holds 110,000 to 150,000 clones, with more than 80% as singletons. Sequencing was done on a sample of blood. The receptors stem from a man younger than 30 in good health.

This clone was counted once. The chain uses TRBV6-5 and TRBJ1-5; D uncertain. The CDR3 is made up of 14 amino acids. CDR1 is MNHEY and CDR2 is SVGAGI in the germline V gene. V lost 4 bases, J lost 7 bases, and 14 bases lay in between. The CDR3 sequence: CASSSHSSGQPQHF. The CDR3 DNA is TGTGCCAGCAGTTCCCACAGTTCCGGGCAGCCCCAGCATTTT.

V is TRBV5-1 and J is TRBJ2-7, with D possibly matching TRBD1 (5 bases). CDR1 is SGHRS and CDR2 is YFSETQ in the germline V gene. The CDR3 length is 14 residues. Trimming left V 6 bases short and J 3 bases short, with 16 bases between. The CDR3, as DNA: TGCGCCAGCAAGGGGTCAACACTGGTCTACGAGCAGTACTTC. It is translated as CASKGSTLVYEQYF.

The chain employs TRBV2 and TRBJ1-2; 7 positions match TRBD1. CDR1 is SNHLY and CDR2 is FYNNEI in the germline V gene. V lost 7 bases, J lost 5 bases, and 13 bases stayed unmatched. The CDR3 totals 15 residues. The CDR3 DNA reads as TGTGCCAGCAAAATTGGCATGGGACAGACTTATGGCTACACCTTC. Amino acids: CASKIGMGQTYGYTF.

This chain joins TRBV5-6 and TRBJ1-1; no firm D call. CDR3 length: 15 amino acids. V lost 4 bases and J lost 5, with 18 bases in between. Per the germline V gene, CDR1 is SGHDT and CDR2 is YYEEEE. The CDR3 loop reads CASSPSKGRRTEAFF. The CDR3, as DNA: TGTGCCAGCAGCCCAAGCAAAGGCCGGAGGACTGAAGCTTTCTTT. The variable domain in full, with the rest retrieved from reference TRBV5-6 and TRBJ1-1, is DAGVTQSPTHLIKTRGQQVTLRCSPKSGHDTVSWYQQALGQGPQFIFQYYEEEERQRGNFPDRFSGHQFPNYSSELNVNALLLGDSALYLCASSPSKGRRTEAFFGQGTRLTVV.

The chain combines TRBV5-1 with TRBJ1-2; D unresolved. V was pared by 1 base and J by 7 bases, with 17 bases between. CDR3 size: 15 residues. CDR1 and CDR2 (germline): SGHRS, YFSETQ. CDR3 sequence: CASSLNLDPTGGYTF. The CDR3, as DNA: TGCGCCAGCAGCTTGAATTTGGATCCGACCGGTGGCTACACCTTC.

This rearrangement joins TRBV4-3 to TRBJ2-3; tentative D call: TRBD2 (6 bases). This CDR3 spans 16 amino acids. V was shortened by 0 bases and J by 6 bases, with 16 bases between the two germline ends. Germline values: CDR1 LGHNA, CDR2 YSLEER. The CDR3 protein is CASSQEGIGGTDTQYF. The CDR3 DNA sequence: TGCGCCAGCAGCCAAGAAGGGATCGGGGGTACCGATACGCAGTATTTT.

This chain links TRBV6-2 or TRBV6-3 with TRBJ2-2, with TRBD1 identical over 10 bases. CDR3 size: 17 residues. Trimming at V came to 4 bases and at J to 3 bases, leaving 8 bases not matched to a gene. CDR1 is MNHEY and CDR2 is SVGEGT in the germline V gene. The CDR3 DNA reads TGTGCCAGCAGTTTCCTAATCGGGACAGGGGACACCGGGGAGCTGTTTTTT. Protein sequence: CASSFLIGTGDTGELFF.

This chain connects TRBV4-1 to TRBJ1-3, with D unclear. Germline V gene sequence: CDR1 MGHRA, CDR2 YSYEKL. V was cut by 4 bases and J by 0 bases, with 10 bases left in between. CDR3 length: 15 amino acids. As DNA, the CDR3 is TGCGCCAGCAGCCTAAGCAGGTTCTCTGGAAACACCATATATTTT. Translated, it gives CASSLSRFSGNTIYF.

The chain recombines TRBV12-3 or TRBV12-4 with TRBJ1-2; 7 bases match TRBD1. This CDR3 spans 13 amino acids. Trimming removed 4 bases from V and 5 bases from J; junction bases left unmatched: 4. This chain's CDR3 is CASSSTGLYGYTF. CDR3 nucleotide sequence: TGTGCCAGCAGTTCGACAGGGCTTTATGGCTACACCTTC.

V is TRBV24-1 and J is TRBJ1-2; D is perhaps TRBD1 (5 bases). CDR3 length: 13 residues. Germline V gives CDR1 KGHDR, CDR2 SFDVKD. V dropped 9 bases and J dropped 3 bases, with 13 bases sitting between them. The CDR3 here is CATCQGWHYGYTF. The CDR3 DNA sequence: TGTGCCACCTGTCAGGGTTGGCACTATGGCTACACCTTC.

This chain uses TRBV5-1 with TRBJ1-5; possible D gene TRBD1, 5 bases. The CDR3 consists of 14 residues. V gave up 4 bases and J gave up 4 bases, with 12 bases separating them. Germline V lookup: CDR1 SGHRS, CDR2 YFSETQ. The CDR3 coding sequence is TGCGCCAGCAGCCTAGGGACGGTGAATCAGCCCCAGCATTTT. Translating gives CASSLGTVNQPQHF.